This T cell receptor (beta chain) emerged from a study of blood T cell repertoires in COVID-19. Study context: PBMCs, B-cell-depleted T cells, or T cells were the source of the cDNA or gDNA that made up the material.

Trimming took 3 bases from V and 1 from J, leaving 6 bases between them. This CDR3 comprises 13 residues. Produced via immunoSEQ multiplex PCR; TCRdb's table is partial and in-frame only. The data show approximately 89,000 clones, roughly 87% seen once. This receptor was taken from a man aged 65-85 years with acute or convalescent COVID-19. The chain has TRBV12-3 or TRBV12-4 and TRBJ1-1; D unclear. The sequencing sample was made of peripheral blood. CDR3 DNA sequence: TGTGCCAGCAGTTTGCGGGGGAACACTGAAGCTTTCTTT. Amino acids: CASSLRGNTEAFF.